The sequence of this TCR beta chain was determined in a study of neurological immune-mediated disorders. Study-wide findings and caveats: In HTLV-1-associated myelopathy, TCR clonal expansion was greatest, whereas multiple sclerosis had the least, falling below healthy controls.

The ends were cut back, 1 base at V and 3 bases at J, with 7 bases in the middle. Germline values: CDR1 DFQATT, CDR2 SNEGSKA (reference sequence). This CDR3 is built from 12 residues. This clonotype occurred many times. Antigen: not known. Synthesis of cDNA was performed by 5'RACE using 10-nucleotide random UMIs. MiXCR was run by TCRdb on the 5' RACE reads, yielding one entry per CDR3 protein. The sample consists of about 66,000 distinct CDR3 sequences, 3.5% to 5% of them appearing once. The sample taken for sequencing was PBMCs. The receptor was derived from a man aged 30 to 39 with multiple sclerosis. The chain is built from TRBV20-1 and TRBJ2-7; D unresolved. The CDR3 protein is CSARGNDYEQYF. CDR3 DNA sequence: TGCAGTGCTAGAGGTAACGACTACGAGCAGTACTTC.